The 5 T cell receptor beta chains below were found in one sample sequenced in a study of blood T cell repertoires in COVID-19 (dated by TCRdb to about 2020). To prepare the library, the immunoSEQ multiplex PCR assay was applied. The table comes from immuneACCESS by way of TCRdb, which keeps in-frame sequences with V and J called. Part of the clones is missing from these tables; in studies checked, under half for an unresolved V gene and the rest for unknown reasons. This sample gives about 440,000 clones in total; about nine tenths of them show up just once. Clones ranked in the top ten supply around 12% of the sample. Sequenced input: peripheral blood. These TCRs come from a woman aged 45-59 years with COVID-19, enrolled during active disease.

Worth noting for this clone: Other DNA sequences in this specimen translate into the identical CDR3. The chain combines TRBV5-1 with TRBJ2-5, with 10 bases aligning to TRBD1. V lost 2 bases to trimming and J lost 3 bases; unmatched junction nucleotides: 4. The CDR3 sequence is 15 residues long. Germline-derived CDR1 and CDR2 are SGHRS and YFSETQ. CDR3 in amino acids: CASSLGGTGEETQYF. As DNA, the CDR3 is TGCGCCAGCAGCTTAGGCGGGACAGGGGAAGAGACCCAGTACTTC.

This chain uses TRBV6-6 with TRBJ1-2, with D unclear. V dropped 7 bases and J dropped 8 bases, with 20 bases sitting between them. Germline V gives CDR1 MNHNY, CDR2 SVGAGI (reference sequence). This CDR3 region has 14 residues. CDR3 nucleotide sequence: TGTGCCAGCACCCCTCAGCGGCAGGCTCCGGGCTACACCTTC. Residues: CASTPQRQAPGYTF.

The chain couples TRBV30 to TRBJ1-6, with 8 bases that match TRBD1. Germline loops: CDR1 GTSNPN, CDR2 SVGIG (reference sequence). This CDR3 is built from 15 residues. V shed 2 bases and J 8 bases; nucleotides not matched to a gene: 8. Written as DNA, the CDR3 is TGTGCCTGGAGTTCCTGGGGGACAGGACATTCACCCCTCCACTTT. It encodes CAWSSWGTGHSPLHF.

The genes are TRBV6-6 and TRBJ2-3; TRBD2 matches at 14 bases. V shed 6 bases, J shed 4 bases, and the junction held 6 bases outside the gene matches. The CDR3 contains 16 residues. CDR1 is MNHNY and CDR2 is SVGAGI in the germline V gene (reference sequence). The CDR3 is CASSQPGLAGADTQYF. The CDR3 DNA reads TGTGCCAGCAGCCAACCGGGACTAGCGGGGGCAGATACGCAGTATTTT.

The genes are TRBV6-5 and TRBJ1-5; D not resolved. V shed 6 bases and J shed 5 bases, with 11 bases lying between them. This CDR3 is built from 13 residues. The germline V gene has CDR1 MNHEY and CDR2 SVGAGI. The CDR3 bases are TGTGCCAGCAGGATCCGGGGTTATCAGCCCCAGCATTTT. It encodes CASRIRGYQPQHF.